This T cell receptor beta chain was recorded in a study of cytomegalovirus exposure and HLA in healthy donors. In the study overall: Earlier sequencing of around 190 million T cells yielded 120 million or so unique TCR beta sequences. Most genotyped donors, approximately 81% of fewer than 400, had Caucasian-associated genetic ancestry.

General study points: A later look showed TCR association rates differing by HLA locus, highest for DRB1 and lowest for HLA-C. Trimming of TCR beta V- and J-genes showed a link, identified in a later analysis, to a missense DCLRE1C variant.

On this clone: The antigen is unknown.

This PCR relied on a set of 60 Vbeta primers and 13 Jbeta primers. Produced via immunoSEQ multiplex PCR; TCRdb's table is partial and in-frame only. The sample shows about 140,000 clones, approximately 82% of them seen only once. Trimming took 2 bases from V and 4 from J, leaving 11 bases between them. The CDR3 runs to 14 residues. The germline CDR1 and CDR2 sequences are MNHNS and SASEGT. Sequencing was done on a sample of PBMCs. This sequence originates from a man between 18 and 35 years old in good health and CMV-seropositive. This chain joins TRBV6-1 and TRBJ1-2; a weak D match, TRBD1 (6 bases). In nucleotides, the CDR3 is TGTGCCAGCAGTGAATGGCCAGGGGCCTATGGCTACACCTTC. It codes for CASSEWPGAYGYTF.